This T cell receptor (beta chain) was sequenced in a study of response to subunit inactivated influenza vaccine. This clonotype was counted a few times. Per germline, CDR1 SGHDN and CDR2 FVKESK. V dropped 3 bases and J dropped 6; count of bases not matched to a gene: 6. The CDR3 sequence is 15 residues long. TCRdb reprocessed the RT-PCR reads via MiXCR and lists one record per CDR3 protein. The sample records approximately 480,000 distinct CDR3 sequences, approximately 11% being singletons. This receptor was identified in a man aged 50-59 years who received an inactivated influenza vaccine. The sequencing used PBMCs from blood, collected around seven weeks after vaccination. This rearrangement joins TRBV14 to TRBJ2-5; 11 positions agree with TRBD2. CDR3 loop: CASSQLLAGAKTQYF. In DNA form, the CDR3 reads TGTGCCAGCAGCCAGCTACTAGCGGGAGCCAAGACCCAGTACTTC.